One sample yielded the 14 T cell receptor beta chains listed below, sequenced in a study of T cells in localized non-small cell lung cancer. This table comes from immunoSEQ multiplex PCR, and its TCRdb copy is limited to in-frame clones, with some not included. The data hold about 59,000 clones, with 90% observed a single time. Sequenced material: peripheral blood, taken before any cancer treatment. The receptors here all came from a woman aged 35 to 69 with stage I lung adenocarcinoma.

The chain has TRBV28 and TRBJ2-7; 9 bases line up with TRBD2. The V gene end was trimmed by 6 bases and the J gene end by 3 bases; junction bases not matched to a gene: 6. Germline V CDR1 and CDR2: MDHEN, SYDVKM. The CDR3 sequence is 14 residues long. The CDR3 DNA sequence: TGTGCCAGCAGGCCTAGCGGGACGCTCTACGAGCAGTACTTC. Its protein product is CASRPSGTLYEQYF.

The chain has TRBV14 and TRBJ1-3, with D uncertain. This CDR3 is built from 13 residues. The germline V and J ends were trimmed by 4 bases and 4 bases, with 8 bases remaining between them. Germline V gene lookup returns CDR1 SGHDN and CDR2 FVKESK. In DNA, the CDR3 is TGTGCCAGCAGCCTCGCGGCCGGAAACACCATATATTTT. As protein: CASSLAAGNTIYF.

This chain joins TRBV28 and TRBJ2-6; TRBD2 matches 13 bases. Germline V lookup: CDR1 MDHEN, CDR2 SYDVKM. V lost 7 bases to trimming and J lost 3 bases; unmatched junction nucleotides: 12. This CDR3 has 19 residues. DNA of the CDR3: TGTGCCAGCAATTCTCCCGGGACTAGCGGGAAAGGTGGGGCCAACGTCCTGACTTTC. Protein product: CASNSPGTSGKGGANVLTF.

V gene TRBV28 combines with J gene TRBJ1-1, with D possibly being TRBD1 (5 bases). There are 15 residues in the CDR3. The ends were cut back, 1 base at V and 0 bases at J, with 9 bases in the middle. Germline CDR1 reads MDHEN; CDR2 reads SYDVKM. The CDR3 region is CASSLLRGMNTEAFF. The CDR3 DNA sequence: TGTGCCAGCAGTTTATTGAGGGGCATGAACACTGAAGCTTTCTTT.

Here the CDR3 reads CASSLPTSDYGYTF. The CDR3 DNA is TGTGCCAGCAGCTTACCCACAAGTGACTATGGCTACACCTTC. J is TRBJ1-2 and V is TRBV7-9; D gene unclear. The CDR3 spans 14 residues. Germline loops: CDR1 SEHNR, CDR2 FQNEAQ (reference sequence). Trimming cost V 2 bases and J 3 bases, with 10 bases left between them.

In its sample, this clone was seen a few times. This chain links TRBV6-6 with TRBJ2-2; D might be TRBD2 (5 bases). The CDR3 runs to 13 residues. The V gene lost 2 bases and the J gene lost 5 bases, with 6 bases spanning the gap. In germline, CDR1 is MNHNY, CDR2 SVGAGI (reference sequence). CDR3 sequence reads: CASSYRGTGELFF. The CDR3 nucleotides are TGTGCCAGCAGTTACCGGGGAACCGGGGAGCTGTTTTTT.

The CDR3 bases are TGTGCCAGCAGCTCATCAGACAACAGGGACTCTGGAAACACCATATATTTT. Translated, it gives CASSSSDNRDSGNTIYF. The V and J genes are TRBV7-2 and TRBJ1-3, with a weak D call TRBD1 (6 bases). This CDR3 is built from 17 residues. V dropped 4 bases and J dropped 0 bases, with 16 bases sitting between them. CDR1 is SGHTA, CDR2 FQGNSA, per germline.

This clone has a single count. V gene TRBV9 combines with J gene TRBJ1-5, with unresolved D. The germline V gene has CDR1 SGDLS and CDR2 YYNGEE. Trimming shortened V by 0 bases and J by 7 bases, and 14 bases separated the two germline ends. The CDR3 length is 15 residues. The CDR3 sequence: CASSVEGWVGQPQHF. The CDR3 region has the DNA TGTGCCAGCAGCGTAGAAGGGTGGGTTGGACAGCCCCAGCATTTT.

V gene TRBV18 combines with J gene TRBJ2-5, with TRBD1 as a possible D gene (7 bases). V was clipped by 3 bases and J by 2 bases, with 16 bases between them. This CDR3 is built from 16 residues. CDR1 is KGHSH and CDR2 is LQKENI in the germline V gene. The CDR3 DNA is TGTGCCAGCTCACCGGTGTCACAGGGGAGGCAAGAGACCCAGTACTTC. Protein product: CASSPVSQGRQETQYF.

The CDR3 nucleotides read TGTGCCAGCAGTTCCCGGGACAGGTGGATCGAGCAGTACTTC. This sequence encodes CASSSRDRWIEQYF. The chain carries TRBV27 and TRBJ2-7, with 8 bases matching TRBD1. The ends lost 4 bases at V and 6 bases at J; junction bases unmatched: 8. The CDR3 extends over 14 amino acids. Germline CDR1 MNHEY, CDR2 SMNVEV (reference sequence).

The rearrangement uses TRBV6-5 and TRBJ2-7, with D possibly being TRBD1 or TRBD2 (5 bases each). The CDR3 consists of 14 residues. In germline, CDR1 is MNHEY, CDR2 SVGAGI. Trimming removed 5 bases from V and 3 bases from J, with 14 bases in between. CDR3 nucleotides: TGTGCCAGCAGTCGAGGGACCAGGGACTACGAGCAGTACTTC. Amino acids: CASSRGTRDYEQYF.

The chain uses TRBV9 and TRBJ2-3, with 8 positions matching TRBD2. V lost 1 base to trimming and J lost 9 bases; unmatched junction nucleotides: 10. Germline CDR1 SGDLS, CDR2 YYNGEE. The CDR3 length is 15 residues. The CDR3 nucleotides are TGTGCCAGCAGCGTACTCACTAGCGGAAGGGGCACGCAGTATTTT. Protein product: CASSVLTSGRGTQYF.

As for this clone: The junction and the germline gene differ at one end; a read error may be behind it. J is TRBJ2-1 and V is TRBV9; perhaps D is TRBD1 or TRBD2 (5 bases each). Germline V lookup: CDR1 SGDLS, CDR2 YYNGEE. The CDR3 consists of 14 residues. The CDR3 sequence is CASSVGRGLSGMIF. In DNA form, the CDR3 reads TGTGCCAGCAGCGTGGGACGGGGCTTGAGTGGGATGATCTTC.

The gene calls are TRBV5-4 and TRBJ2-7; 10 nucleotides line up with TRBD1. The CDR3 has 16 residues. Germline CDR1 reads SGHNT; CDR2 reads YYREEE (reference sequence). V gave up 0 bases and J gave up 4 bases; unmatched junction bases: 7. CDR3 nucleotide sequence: TGTGCCAGCAGCTTGGTGGGGACAGGGGATCAGTACGAGCAGTACTTC. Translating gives CASSLVGTGDQYEQYF.